The 9 T cell receptor beta chains reported below all come from one sample, sequenced in a study of blood T cell repertoires in COVID-19. The table came from immunoSEQ multiplex PCR; TCRdb's copy has only in-frame clones and leaves some out. Of around 300,000 clones listed, more than 85% are singletons. Sequencing was performed on peripheral blood. The receptors derive from a woman aged 30 to 39 with COVID-19, enrolled during active disease.

V is TRBV7-9 and J is TRBJ2-5, with TRBD1 matching over 7 bases. The CDR3 has 16 residues. Germline CDR1 SEHNR, CDR2 FQNEAQ (reference sequence). J was trimmed by 5 bases and V by 5 bases; bases with no gene match: 14. CDR3 region: CASSEGQVPLLETQYF. The CDR3 DNA sequence: TGTGCCAGCAGCGAAGGACAGGTTCCCCTCCTGGAGACCCAGTACTTC.

This chain connects TRBV6-5 to TRBJ2-7, with D maybe TRBD1 (6 bases). The length of the CDR3 is 14 residues. V gave up 6 bases and J gave up 2 bases, with 14 bases separating them. Germline V gene lookup returns CDR1 MNHEY and CDR2 SVGAGI. The CDR3 loop is CASSQNRAAYEQYF. Written as DNA, the CDR3 is TGTGCCAGCAGCCAGAACAGGGCAGCCTACGAGCAGTACTTC.

V and J are TRBV19 and TRBJ2-1, with 12 bases identical to TRBD2. The germline V gene encodes CDR1 LNHDA and CDR2 SQIVND (reference sequence). CDR3 length: 15 amino acids. V trimming: 6 bases; J trimming: 3 bases; junction bases outside the gene matches: 3. The CDR3 DNA follows: TGTGCCAGTAGCTGGACTAGCGGGAACTACAATGAGCAGTTCTTC. Translated, it gives CASSWTSGNYNEQFF.

The chain links TRBV19 to TRBJ2-3; D uncertain. The CDR3 totals 12 residues. Germline CDR1 LNHDA, CDR2 SQIVND (reference sequence). The V gene lost 4 bases and the J gene lost 0 bases, with 2 bases spanning the gap. CDR3 loop: CASSTSTDTQYF. CDR3 DNA sequence: TGTGCCAGTAGTACGAGCACAGATACGCAGTATTTT.

This clone has only a few counts. This rearrangement joins TRBV19 to TRBJ1-3, with 7 nucleotides matching TRBD1. Germline-derived CDR1 and CDR2 are LNHDA and SQIVND (reference sequence). V lost 8 bases, J lost 0 bases, and 4 bases stayed unmatched. The CDR3 totals 14 residues. Here the CDR3 DNA reads TGTGCCAGTTCGGGACAGCTCTCTGGAAACACCATATATTTT. As protein: CASSGQLSGNTIYF.

The chain links TRBV28 to TRBJ2-3; D may be TRBD1 (6 bases). CDR1 and CDR2 (germline): MDHEN, SYDVKM. The CDR3 consists of 16 residues. The germline V and J ends were trimmed by 6 bases and 0 bases, with 16 bases remaining between them. Here the CDR3 reads CASRGPTGISTDTQYF. As DNA, the CDR3 is TGTGCCAGCAGGGGCCCCACAGGGATCAGCACAGATACGCAGTATTTT.

This chain uses TRBV2 with TRBJ2-2, with a weak D call TRBD1 (5 bases). The CDR3 is 13 residues long. V lost 6 bases, J lost 7 bases, and 12 bases lay in between. Germline values: CDR1 SNHLY, CDR2 FYNNEI. The CDR3 is CASRRPGYGELFF. The CDR3 DNA is TGTGCCAGCAGGAGGCCAGGGTACGGGGAGCTGTTTTTT.

The chain is built from TRBV6-1 and TRBJ1-2; D is undetermined. V was pared by 2 bases and J by 11 bases, with 12 bases between. Germline CDR1 MNHNS, CDR2 SASEGT. CDR3 length equals 12 residues. Written as DNA, the CDR3 is TGTGCCAGCAGTGAAAGAGGGTTTTGGTACACCTTC. Translated: CASSERGFWYTF.

This chain uses TRBV27 with TRBJ1-3; D not certain. V lost 7 bases and J 6 bases, leaving 16 bases between the germline ends. CDR3 length: 14 residues. Germline V gene data show CDR1 as MNHEY and CDR2 as SMNVEV (reference sequence). The CDR3 nucleotides read TGTGCCAGCACACTCCAAGAGGCACTAAACACCATATATTTT. It codes for CASTLQEALNTIYF.